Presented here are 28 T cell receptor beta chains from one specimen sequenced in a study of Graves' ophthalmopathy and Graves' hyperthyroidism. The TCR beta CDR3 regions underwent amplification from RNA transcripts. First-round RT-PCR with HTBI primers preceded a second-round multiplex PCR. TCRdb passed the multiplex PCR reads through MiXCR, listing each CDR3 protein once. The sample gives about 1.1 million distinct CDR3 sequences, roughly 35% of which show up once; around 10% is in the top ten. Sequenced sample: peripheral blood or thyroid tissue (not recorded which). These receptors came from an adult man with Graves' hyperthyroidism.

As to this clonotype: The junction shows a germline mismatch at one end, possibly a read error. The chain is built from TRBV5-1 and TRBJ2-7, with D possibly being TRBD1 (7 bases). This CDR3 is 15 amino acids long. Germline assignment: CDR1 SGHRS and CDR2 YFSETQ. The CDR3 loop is CASSGGTANTGEQYF. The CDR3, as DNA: TGTGCCAGCAGCGGCGGGACAGCGAACACCGGGGAGCAGTACTTC.

The CDR3 DNA reads as TGCAGCGTTGACGGGACAGGGGTTGACTACGAGCAGTACTTC. Translation: CSVDGTGVDYEQYF. The rearrangement links TRBV29-1 to TRBJ2-7, with 10 bases identical to TRBD1. Germline assignment: CDR1 SQVTM and CDR2 ANQGSEA. The CDR3 runs 14 residues. Trimming took 3 bases from V and 3 from J; bases not matched to a gene: 5.

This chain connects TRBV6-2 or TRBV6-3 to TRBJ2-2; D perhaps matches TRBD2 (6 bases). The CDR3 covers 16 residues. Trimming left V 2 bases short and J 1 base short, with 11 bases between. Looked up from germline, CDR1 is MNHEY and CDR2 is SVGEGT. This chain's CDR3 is CASSYGAGQNTGELFF. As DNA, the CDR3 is TGTGCCAGCAGTTACGGGGCGGGGCAGAACACCGGGGAGCTGTTTTTT.

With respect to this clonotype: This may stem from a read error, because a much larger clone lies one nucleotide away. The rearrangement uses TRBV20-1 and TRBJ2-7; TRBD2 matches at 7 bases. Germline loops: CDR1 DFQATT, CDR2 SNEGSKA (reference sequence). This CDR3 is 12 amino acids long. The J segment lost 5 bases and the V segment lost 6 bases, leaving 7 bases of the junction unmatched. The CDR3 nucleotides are TGCAGTGCCCGTGGGCTAGCGGACGAGCAGTACTTC. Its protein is CSARGLADEQYF.

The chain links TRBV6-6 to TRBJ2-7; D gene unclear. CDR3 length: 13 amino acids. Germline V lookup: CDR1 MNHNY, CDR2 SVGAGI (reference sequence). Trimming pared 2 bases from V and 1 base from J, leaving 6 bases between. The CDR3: CASSYEWSYEQYF. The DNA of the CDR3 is TGTGCCAGCAGTTACGAGTGGTCCTACGAGCAGTACTTC.

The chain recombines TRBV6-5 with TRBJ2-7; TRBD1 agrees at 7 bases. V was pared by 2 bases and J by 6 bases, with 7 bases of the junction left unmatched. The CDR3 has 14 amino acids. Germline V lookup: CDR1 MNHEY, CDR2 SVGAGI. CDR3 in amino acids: CASSYGTALGEQYF. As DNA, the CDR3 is TGTGCCAGCAGTTACGGGACAGCCCTCGGCGAGCAGTACTTC.

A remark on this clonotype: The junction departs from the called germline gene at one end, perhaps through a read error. The CDR3 protein is CSARGQGVSGEQYF. CDR3 DNA: TGCAGTGCCAGAGGACAGGGGGTGTCGGGGGAGCAGTACTTC. The chain employs TRBV20-1 and TRBJ2-7; 10 positions match TRBD1. The germline CDR1 and CDR2 sequences are DFQATT and SNEGSKA (reference sequence). The CDR3 consists of 14 residues.

CDR3: CASSLTARGQETQYF. The CDR3 coding sequence is TGTGCCAGCAGCTTGACAGCCCGAGGGCAAGAGACCCAGTACTTC. The chain recombines TRBV7-3 with TRBJ2-5; D may match TRBD1 or TRBD2 (5 bases each). Germline CDR1 reads SGHTA; CDR2 reads FQGTGA. The CDR3 has 15 amino acids. The germline V and J ends were trimmed by 3 bases and 2 bases, with 13 bases remaining between them.

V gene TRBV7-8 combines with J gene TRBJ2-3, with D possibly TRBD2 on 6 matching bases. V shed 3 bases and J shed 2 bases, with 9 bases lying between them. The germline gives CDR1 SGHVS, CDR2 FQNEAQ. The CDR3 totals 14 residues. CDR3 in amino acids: CASSFRGITDTQYF. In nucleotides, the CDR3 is TGTGCCAGCAGCTTCCGCGGGATCACAGATACGCAGTATTTT.

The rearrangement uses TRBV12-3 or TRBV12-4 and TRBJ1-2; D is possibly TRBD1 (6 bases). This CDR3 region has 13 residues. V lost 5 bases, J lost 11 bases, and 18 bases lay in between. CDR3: CASSPLKLQGYTF. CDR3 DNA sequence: TGTGCCAGCAGTCCATTAAAACTCCAGGGGTACACCTTC.

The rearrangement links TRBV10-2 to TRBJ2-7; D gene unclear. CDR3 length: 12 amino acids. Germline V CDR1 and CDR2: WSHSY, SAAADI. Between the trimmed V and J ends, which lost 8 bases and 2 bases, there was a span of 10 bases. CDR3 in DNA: TGCGCCAGCCTATCAGGAGCCTACGAGCAGTACTTC. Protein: CASLSGAYEQYF.

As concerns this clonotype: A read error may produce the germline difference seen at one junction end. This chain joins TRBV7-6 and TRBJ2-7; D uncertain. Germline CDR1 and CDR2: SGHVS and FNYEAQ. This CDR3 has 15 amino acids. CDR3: CASSFFVGSTYGQYF. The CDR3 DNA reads TGTGCCAGCAGCTTCTTCGTCGGGTCGACCTACGGGCAGTACTTC.

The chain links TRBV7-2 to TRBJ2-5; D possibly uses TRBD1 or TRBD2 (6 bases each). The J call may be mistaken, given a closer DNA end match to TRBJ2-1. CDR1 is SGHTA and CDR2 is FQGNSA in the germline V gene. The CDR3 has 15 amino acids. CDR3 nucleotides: TGTGCCAGCAGCTTAGGTTTCGTAGGGGGGAATGAGCAGTTCTTC. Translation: CASSLGFVGGNEQFF.

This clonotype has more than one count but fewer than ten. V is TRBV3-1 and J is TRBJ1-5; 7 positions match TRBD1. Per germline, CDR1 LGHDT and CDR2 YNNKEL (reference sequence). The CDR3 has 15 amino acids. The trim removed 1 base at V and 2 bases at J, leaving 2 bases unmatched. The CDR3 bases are TGTGCCAGCAGCCAAGGGACAGGCCGCAATCAGCCCCAGCATTTT. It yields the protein CASSQGTGRNQPQHF.

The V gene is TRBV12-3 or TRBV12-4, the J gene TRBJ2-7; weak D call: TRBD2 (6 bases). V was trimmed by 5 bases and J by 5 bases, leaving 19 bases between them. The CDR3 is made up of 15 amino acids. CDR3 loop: CASSPNPPLAHEQYF. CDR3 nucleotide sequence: TGTGCCAGCAGTCCCAACCCCCCTCTAGCGCACGAGCAGTACTTC.

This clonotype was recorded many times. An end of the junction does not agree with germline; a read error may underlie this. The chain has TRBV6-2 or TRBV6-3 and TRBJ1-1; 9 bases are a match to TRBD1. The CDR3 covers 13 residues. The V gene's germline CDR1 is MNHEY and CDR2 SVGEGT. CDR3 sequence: CASSGGQGQDALF. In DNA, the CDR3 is TGTGCCAGCAGTGGCGGACAGGGGCAAGATGCCCTATTT.

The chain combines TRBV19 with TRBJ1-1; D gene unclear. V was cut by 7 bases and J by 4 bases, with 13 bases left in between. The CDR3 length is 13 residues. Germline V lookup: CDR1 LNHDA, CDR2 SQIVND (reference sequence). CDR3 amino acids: CASTEDLSTEAFF. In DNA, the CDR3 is TGTGCCAGTACCGAAGACTTGAGCACTGAAGCTTTCTTT.

This CDR3 is CASRSGTGALYEQYF. The CDR3 bases are TGTGCCAGCAGGTCAGGGACAGGGGCCCTCTACGAGCAGTACTTC. V and J are TRBV13 and TRBJ2-7; 10 nucleotides align to TRBD1. The ends lost 6 bases at V and 3 bases at J; junction bases unmatched: 8. Germline V lookup: CDR1 PRHDT, CDR2 FYEKMQ (reference sequence). CDR3 length: 15 residues.

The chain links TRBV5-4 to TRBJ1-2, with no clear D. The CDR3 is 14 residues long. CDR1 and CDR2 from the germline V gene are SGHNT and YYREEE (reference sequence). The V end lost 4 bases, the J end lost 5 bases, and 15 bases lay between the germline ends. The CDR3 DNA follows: TGTGCCAGCAGCGTTCCCAGAGCCCCTTATGGCTACACCTTC. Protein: CASSVPRAPYGYTF.

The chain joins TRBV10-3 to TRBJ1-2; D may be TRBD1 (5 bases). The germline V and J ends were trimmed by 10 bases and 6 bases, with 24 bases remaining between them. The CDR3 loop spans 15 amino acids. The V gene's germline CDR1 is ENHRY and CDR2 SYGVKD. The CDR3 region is CASRRGGSPMDGYTF. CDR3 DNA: TGTGCCAGCAGGAGGGGAGGCAGCCCTATGGATGGCTACACCTTC.

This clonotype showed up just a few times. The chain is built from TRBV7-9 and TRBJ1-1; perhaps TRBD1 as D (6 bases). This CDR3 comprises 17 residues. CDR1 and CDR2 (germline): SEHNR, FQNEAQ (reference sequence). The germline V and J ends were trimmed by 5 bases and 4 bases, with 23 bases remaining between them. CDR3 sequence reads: CASSRGALTSRSTEAFF. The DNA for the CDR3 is TGTGCCAGCAGCCGGGGGGCCCTAACCTCACGAAGCACTGAAGCTTTCTTT.

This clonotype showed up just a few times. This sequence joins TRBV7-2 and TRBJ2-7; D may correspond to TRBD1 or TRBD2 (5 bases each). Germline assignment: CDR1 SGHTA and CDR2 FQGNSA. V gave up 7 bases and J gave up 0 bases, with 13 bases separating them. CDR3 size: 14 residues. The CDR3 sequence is CASIPHGGSYEQYF. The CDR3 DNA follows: TGTGCCAGCATCCCCCATGGGGGCTCCTACGAGCAGTACTTC. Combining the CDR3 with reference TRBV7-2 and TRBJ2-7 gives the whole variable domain GAGVSQSPSNKVTEKGKDVELRCDPISGHTALYWYRQSLGQGLEFLIYFQGNSAPDKSGLPSDRFSAERTGGSVSTLTIQRTQQEDSAVYLCASIPHGGSYEQYFGPGTRLTVT.

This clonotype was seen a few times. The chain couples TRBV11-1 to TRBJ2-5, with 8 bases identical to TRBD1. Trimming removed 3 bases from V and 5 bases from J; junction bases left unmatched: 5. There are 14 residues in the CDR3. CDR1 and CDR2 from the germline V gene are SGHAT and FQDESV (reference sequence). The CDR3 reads CASSLPGGVETQYF. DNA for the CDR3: TGTGCCAGCAGCTTGCCAGGGGGCGTCGAGACCCAGTACTTC.

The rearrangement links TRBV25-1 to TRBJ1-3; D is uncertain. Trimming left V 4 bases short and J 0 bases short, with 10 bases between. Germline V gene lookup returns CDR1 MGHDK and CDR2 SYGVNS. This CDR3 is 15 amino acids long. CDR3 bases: TGTGCCAGCAGTGCTAGAGACGCCTCTGGAAACACCATATATTTT. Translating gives CASSARDASGNTIYF.

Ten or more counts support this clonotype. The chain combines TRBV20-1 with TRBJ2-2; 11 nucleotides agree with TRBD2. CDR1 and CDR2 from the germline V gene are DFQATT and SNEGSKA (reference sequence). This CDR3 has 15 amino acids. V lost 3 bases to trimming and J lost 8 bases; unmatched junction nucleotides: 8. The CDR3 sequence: CSASPLAGGSGELFF. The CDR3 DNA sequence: TGCAGTGCTAGCCCCCTAGCGGGAGGTTCGGGGGAGCTGTTTTTT.

CDR3 sequence (DNA): TGTGCCAGCAGCTTACCGGGGGGCTTCGACGAGCAGTACTTC. This sequence encodes CASSLPGGFDEQYF. V gene TRBV7-9 combines with J gene TRBJ2-7, with D possibly being TRBD2 (7 bases). This CDR3 spans 14 amino acids. Germline values: CDR1 SEHNR, CDR2 FQNEAQ (reference sequence). The V end lost 2 bases, the J end lost 5 bases, and 13 bases lay between the germline ends.

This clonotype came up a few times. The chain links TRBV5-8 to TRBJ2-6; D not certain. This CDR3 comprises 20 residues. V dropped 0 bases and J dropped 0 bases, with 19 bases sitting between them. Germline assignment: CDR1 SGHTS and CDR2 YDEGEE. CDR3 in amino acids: CASSLGGWPNLPSGANVLTF. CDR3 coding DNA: TGTGCCAGCAGCTTGGGGGGTTGGCCGAACCTACCCTCTGGGGCCAACGTCCTGACTTTC. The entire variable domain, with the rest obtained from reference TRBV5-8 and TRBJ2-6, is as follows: EAGVTQSPTHLIKTRGQQATLRCSPISGHTSVYWYQQALGLGLQFLLWYDEGEERNRGNFPPRFSGRQFPNYSSELNVNALELEDSALYLCASSLGGWPNLPSGANVLTFGAGSRLTVL.

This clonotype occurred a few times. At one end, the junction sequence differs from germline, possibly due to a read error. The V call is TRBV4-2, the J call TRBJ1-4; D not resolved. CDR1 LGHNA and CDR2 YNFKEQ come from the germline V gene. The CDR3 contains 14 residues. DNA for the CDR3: TGTGCCGGCAGCCCCTGGTCCACAAGGGAAAAACTGTTTTTT. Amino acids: CAGSPWSTREKLFF.